This section outlines one TCR beta chain sequence together with its context. In the same sample, other DNA sequences code for this CDR3. The record originates from a study of shared clonotypes between healthy human individuals. Germline V lookup: CDR1 SGHRS, CDR2 YFSETQ. V lost 0 bases and J lost 2; bases outside the gene matches: 2. CDR3 length: 15 amino acids. Clones were sequenced by immunoSEQ multiplex PCR, and TCRdb holds only the in-frame ones, with some missing. In the table there are fewer than 3 million clones, under 95% of which are singletons. The origin of this receptor is a man younger than 35 in good health. Some clones in this sample may be carry-over from other donors' samples. The sequencing sample was made of naive CD4+ T cells from PBMCs. Subset described: CD45RA+ positively selected. The V call is TRBV5-1, the J call TRBJ2-7, with 10 nucleotides matching TRBD1. The CDR3 region has the DNA TGCGCCAGCAGCTTGGGTGGACAGGGGGCCTACGAGCAGTACTTC. Translated: CASSLGGQGAYEQYF.